This T cell receptor (beta chain) appears in the sequencing data of a study of shared clonotypes between healthy human individuals. Notes on the study in general: Clonotype sharing among donors was expected to depend on sequencing depth.

Investigators spread the genomic DNA of each subset evenly over several immunoSEQ plates. Only in-frame clones appear in the TCRdb table, and some are missing; sequencing was by immunoSEQ multiplex PCR. In the table there are about 2,100,000 clones, 85% to 95% of which are singletons. As for this clone: Its target is unknown.

The naive CD8 subset, CD45RO-negative cells positively selected for CCR7, excluded terminally differentiated effector memory CD45RA+ cells. Nashville, Tennessee was home to all donors, each a Caucasian adult. Germline V lookup: CDR1 MGHDK, CDR2 SYGVNS. This CDR3 is 15 amino acids long. The germline V and J ends were trimmed by 2 bases and 5 bases, with 12 bases remaining between them. The rearrangement uses TRBV25-1 and TRBJ2-2, with D possibly being TRBD2 (6 bases). The TCR was taken from a man aged 18 to 29 in good health. Some clones in this sample may be carry-over from other donors' samples. The sample was naive CD8+ T cells from PBMCs. The CDR3 DNA reads TGTGCCAGCAGTGAAACCGGGACTCCTACCGGGGAGCTGTTTTTT. It translates to CASSETGTPTGELFF.